The 20 T cell receptor beta chains below were found in one sample sequenced in a study of response to subunit inactivated influenza vaccine. TCRdb analysed the RT-PCR reads with MiXCR anew, one entry per CDR3 protein. Among around 530,000 distinct CDR3 sequences, about 10% were seen once, and the ten largest hold roughly a tenth. The sequencing used PBMCs from blood, collected on the day of vaccination. These receptors were taken from a man aged 50 to 59 who received an inactivated influenza vaccine.

This clonotype was counted between two and nine times. The chain combines TRBV12-3 or TRBV12-4 with TRBJ2-1; D perhaps matches TRBD2 (6 bases). CDR3 length: 16 residues. Trimming shortened V by 2 bases and J by 7 bases, and 18 bases separated the two germline ends. As DNA, the CDR3 is TGTGCCAGCAGTTTAAACCGTCCGGGAGCAGGAAATGAGCAGTTCTTC. It yields the protein CASSLNRPGAGNEQFF.

The V gene is TRBV4-3, the J gene TRBJ2-1; 8 bases agree with TRBD1. Trimming cost V 3 bases and J 11 bases; bases outside gene matches: 9. Germline-derived CDR1 and CDR2 are LGHNA and YSLEER. This CDR3 spans 14 amino acids. DNA of the CDR3: TGCGCCAGCAGCCAGGCCGGGACAGGAGACAAGCAGTTCTTC. This codes for CASSQAGTGDKQFF.

Ten or more counts support this clonotype. V usage is TRBV12-3 or TRBV12-4 and J usage is TRBJ2-4, with D hard to call. The CDR3 has 15 amino acids. The ends were cut back, 3 bases at V and 0 bases at J, with 9 bases in the middle. The CDR3 DNA reads TGTGCCAGCAGTTTGGACGGTTTAGCCAAAAACATTCAGTACTTC. Its protein is CASSLDGLAKNIQYF.

This clonotype was counted at least ten times. The rearrangement joins TRBV20-1 to TRBJ2-7; D gene unclear. CDR1 is DFQATT, CDR2 SNEGSKA, per germline (reference sequence). The CDR3 sequence is 14 residues long. The V gene lost 6 bases and the J gene lost 0 bases, with 15 bases spanning the gap. The CDR3 DNA reads TGCAGTGCCCCGTCTGACCGAAGCTCCTACGAGCAGTACTTC. It codes for CSAPSDRSSYEQYF.

V is TRBV20-1 and J is TRBJ2-2; 16 nucleotides agree with TRBD2. V trimming: 3 bases; J trimming: 5 bases; junction bases outside the gene matches: 6. The germline CDR1 and CDR2 sequences are DFQATT and SNEGSKA (reference sequence). The CDR3 has 17 amino acids. CDR3 sequence: CSASGTSGGARTGELFF. CDR3 bases: TGCAGTGCTAGTGGGACTAGCGGGGGGGCCCGAACCGGGGAGCTGTTTTTT.

This clonotype was picked up a small number of times. The CDR3 loop reads CASSFRQGPEKLFF. In DNA, the CDR3 is TGTGCCAGCAGCTTTAGACAGGGTCCCGAAAAACTGTTTTTT. This chain joins TRBV7-9 and TRBJ1-4, with TRBD1 identical over 7 bases. The CDR3 extends over 14 amino acids. J was trimmed by 8 bases and V by 3 bases; bases with no gene match: 6. The germline V gene encodes CDR1 SEHNR and CDR2 FQNEAQ (reference sequence).

This clonotype has only a few counts. This chain links TRBV6-4 with TRBJ2-3; D unresolved. The germline V gene has CDR1 MRHNA and CDR2 SNTAGT. The germline V and J ends were trimmed by 3 bases and 0 bases, with 10 bases remaining between them. This CDR3 region has 15 residues. CDR3 amino acids: CASSEVASSTDTQYF. In DNA, the CDR3 is TGTGCCAGCAGTGAGGTAGCCTCAAGCACAGATACGCAGTATTTT.

There are a few counts of this clonotype. The chain has TRBV12-3 or TRBV12-4 and TRBJ2-3; TRBD2 matches at 13 bases. The V and J ends lost 6 bases and 2 bases, in that order; junction bases with no gene match: 5. The CDR3 is 16 residues long. CDR3 sequence reads: CASRRTSGSNTDTQYF. Here the CDR3 DNA reads TGTGCCAGCAGACGGACTAGCGGGAGTAACACAGATACGCAGTATTTT.

The CDR3: CSVDADLGTDTQYF. CDR3 bases: TGCAGCGTTGATGCCGACCTTGGCACAGATACGCAGTATTTT. The rearrangement joins TRBV29-1 to TRBJ2-3; D gene uncertain. The CDR3 extends over 14 amino acids. V gave up 3 bases and J gave up 1 base, with 11 bases separating them. Germline CDR1 is SQVTM and CDR2 is ANQGSEA.

This chain connects TRBV10-3 to TRBJ2-5, with 13 bases aligning to TRBD2. Looked up from germline, CDR1 is ENHRY and CDR2 is SYGVKD. The trim removed 10 bases at V and 4 bases at J, leaving 15 bases unmatched. The CDR3 runs 17 residues. Here the CDR3 reads CANKGTSGTVKGETQYF. CDR3 bases: TGTGCCAACAAAGGGACTAGCGGGACGGTAAAAGGAGAGACCCAGTACTTC.

This chain uses TRBV6-2 or TRBV6-3 with TRBJ2-2; 11 nucleotides match TRBD2. Germline V gene data show CDR1 as MNHEY and CDR2 as SVGEGT. This CDR3 is built from 20 residues. The V gene end was trimmed by 5 bases and the J gene end by 3 bases; junction bases not matched to a gene: 17. This CDR3 is CASSPRPLGLAEGYTGELFF. DNA of the CDR3: TGTGCCAGCAGTCCTCGCCCCCTGGGACTAGCGGAGGGGTACACCGGGGAGCTGTTTTTT.

This clonotype was found many times. The V gene is TRBV12-3 or TRBV12-4, the J gene TRBJ2-1; 7 nucleotides agree with TRBD2. CDR3 length: 15 residues. Trimming took 5 bases from V and 0 from J; bases not matched to a gene: 4. As DNA, the CDR3 is TGTGCCAGCAGTCGCGGGGGTACCTCCTACAATGAGCAGTTCTTC. Amino acid sequence: CASSRGGTSYNEQFF.

There are a few counts of this clonotype. This chain joins TRBV19 and TRBJ2-5, with a weak D call TRBD1 (6 bases). This CDR3 has 15 residues. Germline V gene data show CDR1 as LNHDA and CDR2 as SQIVND (reference sequence). V shed 5 bases and J shed 5 bases, with 18 bases lying between them. The CDR3 coding sequence is TGTGCCAGTAGTTTGGTAAGGGGGATCGCGGAGACCCAGTACTTC. It yields the protein CASSLVRGIAETQYF.

The table lists this clonotype with many counts. J is TRBJ1-2 and V is TRBV12-3 or TRBV12-4, with D maybe TRBD1 (6 bases). The CDR3 length is 13 residues. V lost 5 bases to trimming and J lost 8 bases, with 15 bases between them. CDR3 protein: CASSRDRINGYTF. The CDR3 nucleotides are TGTGCCAGCAGTCGAGACAGGATCAACGGCTACACCTTC.

Ten or more counts support this clonotype. V and J are TRBV11-2 and TRBJ2-5; D may be TRBD2 (6 bases). Germline-derived CDR1 and CDR2 are SGHAT and FQNNGV. The CDR3 loop spans 16 amino acids. Trimming removed 1 base at V and 5 bases at J, with 17 bases between. As DNA, the CDR3 is TGTGCCAGCAGCTTAGGAATGCAGGCTGGGGGGGAGACCCAGTACTTC. Protein: CASSLGMQAGGETQYF.

This clonotype was seen a handful of times. The rearrangement joins TRBV20-1 to TRBJ2-5, with D possibly called TRBD1 or TRBD2 (7 bases each). Germline CDR1 is DFQATT and CDR2 is SNEGSKA (reference sequence). The CDR3 covers 13 residues. V dropped 5 bases and J dropped 5 bases, with 15 bases sitting between them. The CDR3 nucleotides are TGCAGTGCTGAAACAGGGGAGGGTGAGACCCAGTACTTC. Its protein is CSAETGEGETQYF.

The rearrangement links TRBV5-1 to TRBJ1-2; the D is unclear. The CDR3 is made up of 14 amino acids. The germline V gene encodes CDR1 SGHRS and CDR2 YFSETQ. Trimming left V 0 bases short and J 6 bases short, with 12 bases between. CDR3 residues: CASSLGPESNGYTF. In DNA, the CDR3 is TGCGCCAGCAGCTTGGGACCCGAATCGAATGGCTACACCTTC. Full variable domain (remainder filled in from reference TRBV5-1 and TRBJ1-2): KAGVTQTPRYLIKTRGQQVTLSCSPISGHRSVSWYQQTPGQGLQFLFEYFSETQRNKGNFPGRFSGRQFSNSRSEMNVSTLELGDSALYLCASSLGPESNGYTFGSGTRLTVV.

The rearrangement uses TRBV28 and TRBJ2-1, with no clear D. The V gene's germline CDR1 is MDHEN and CDR2 SYDVKM. The V and J ends lost 2 bases and 4 bases respectively, with 6 bases between them. CDR3 length: 13 residues. CDR3 DNA sequence: TGTGCCAGCAGTTTAGTTGTGTACAATGAGCAGTTCTTC. Translating it yields CASSLVVYNEQFF.

V usage is TRBV3-1 and J usage is TRBJ2-3, with 7 bases identical to TRBD2. This CDR3 region has 16 residues. Trimming at V came to 0 bases and at J to 0 bases, leaving 3 bases not matched to a gene. CDR1 LGHDT and CDR2 YNNKEL come from the germline V gene (reference sequence). DNA for the CDR3: TGTGCCAGCAGCCAAGACTCGCGGGGGAGCACAGATACGCAGTATTTT. Amino acid sequence: CASSQDSRGSTDTQYF.

This clonotype turned up a few times. CDR3 loop: CASSSWGGRENGEQYF. As DNA, the CDR3 is TGTGCCAGCAGTTCCTGGGGAGGGCGGGAGAATGGCGAGCAGTACTTC. V is TRBV28 and J is TRBJ2-7; 7 bases fit TRBD2. The CDR3 runs 16 residues. CDR1 and CDR2 from the germline V gene are MDHEN and SYDVKM. The J segment lost 6 bases and the V segment lost 4 bases, leaving 15 bases of the junction unmatched.